This TCR beta chain was sequenced during a study of T cell responses to AZD1222 COVID-19 vaccine. Libraries were prepared by immunoSEQ multiplex PCR; TCRdb keeps only in-frame clonotypes and omits some of them. This table has around 120,000 clones, around 88% appearing once. The germline gives CDR1 LNHDA, CDR2 SQIVND (reference sequence). The CDR3 totals 14 residues. V was cut by 3 bases and J by 3 bases, with 10 bases left in between. The TCR originated in an adult who received the AZD1222 COVID-19 vaccine. The V call is TRBV19, the J call TRBJ2-3, with a tentative D call TRBD2 (7 bases). The sequencing here drew on peripheral blood, taken 28 days after the second AZD1222 dose. The CDR3 DNA sequence: TGTGCCAGTAGTATCGGGGGGCTGACAGATACGCAGTATTTT. This gives the protein CASSIGGLTDTQYF.